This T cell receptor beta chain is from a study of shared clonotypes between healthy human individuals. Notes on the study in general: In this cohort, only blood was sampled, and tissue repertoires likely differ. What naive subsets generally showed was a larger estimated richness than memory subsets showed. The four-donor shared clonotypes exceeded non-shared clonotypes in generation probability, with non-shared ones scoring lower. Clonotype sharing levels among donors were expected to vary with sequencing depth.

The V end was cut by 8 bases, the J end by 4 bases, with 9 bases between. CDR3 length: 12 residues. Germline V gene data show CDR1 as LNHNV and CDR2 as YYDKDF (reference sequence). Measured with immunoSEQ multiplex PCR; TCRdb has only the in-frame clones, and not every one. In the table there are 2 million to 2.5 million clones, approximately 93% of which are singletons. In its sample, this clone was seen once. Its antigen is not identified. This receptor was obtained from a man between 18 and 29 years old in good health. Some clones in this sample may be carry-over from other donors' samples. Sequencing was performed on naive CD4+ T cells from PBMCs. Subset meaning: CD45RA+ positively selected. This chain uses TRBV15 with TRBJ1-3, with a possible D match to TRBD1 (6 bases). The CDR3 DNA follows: TGTGCCACCGGGCAGGGGGGAAACACCATATATTTT. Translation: CATGQGGNTIYF.